The 5 T cell receptor beta chains in this list originate from one sample, sequenced in a study of blood T cell repertoires in COVID-19. Using immunoSEQ multiplex PCR, the repertoire was profiled, and TCRdb retains in-frame clones only, with some absent. The table has 55,000 to 80,000 clones, 81% seen once. Input material: peripheral blood. Source of these receptors: a woman aged 70-85 years with acute or convalescent COVID-19.

This chain connects TRBV28 to TRBJ1-4; D not certain. CDR3 length: 14 amino acids. CDR1 is MDHEN, CDR2 SYDVKM, per germline. V gave up 6 bases and J gave up 3 bases, with 11 bases separating them. The chain's CDR3 is CASRMGRANEKLFF. The CDR3, as DNA: TGTGCCAGCAGGATGGGGAGAGCTAATGAAAAACTGTTTTTT.

The rearrangement uses TRBV30 and TRBJ1-3, with D uncertain. Germline V CDR1 and CDR2: GTSNPN, SVGIG (reference sequence). CDR3 size: 15 residues. V was shortened by 0 bases and J by 0 bases, with 9 bases between the two germline ends. CDR3 in DNA: TGTGCCTGGAGTGTGGGCACCTTCTCTGGAAACACCATATATTTT. Translation gives CAWSVGTFSGNTIYF. Using reference TRBV30 and TRBJ1-3 for the parts outside the CDR3, the full variable domain is SQTIHQWPATLVQPVGSPLSLECTVEGTSNPNLYWYRQAAGRGLQLLFYSVGIGQISSEVPQNLSASRPQDRQFILSSKKLLLSDSGFYLCAWSVGTFSGNTIYFGEGSWLTVV.

This chain uses TRBV7-2 with TRBJ2-5; D possibly corresponds to TRBD1 (6 bases). CDR1 is SGHTA, CDR2 FQGNSA, per germline. Trimming pared 0 bases from V and 1 base from J, leaving 15 bases between. This CDR3 has 17 residues. CDR3 nucleotide sequence: TGTGCCAGCAGCTTAGCGTATCAGGGGCAGTCCCAAGAGACCCAGTACTTC. It codes for CASSLAYQGQSQETQYF. The full variable domain, in which reference TRBV7-2 and TRBJ2-5 provide the parts outside the CDR3, is GAGVSQSPSNKVTEKGKDVELRCDPISGHTALYWYRQSLGQGLEFLIYFQGNSAPDKSGLPSDRFSAERTGGSVSTLTIQRTQQEDSAVYLCASSLAYQGQSQETQYFGPGTRLLVL.

The rearrangement uses TRBV3-1 (or the pseudogene TRBV3-2) and TRBJ2-7; no clear D. V was shortened by 1 base and J by 7 bases, with 17 bases between the two germline ends. The germline V gene has CDR1 LGHDT and CDR2 YNNKEL (reference sequence). CDR3 length: 15 residues. Written as DNA, the CDR3 is TGTGCCAGCAGCCAAGGGCGGAGTGGAGAGTGGGAGCAGTACTTC. Encoded protein: CASSQGRSGEWEQYF.

This chain uses TRBV3-1 (or the pseudogene TRBV3-2) with TRBJ1-3, with TRBD1 matching 9 bases. This CDR3 has 15 amino acids. Per the germline V gene, CDR1 is LGHDT and CDR2 is YNNKEL (reference sequence). The trim removed 2 bases at V and 4 bases at J, leaving 3 bases unmatched. The CDR3 bases are TGTGCCAGCAGCCAATCGGACAGGGGCGGAAACACCATATATTTT. Amino acid sequence: CASSQSDRGGNTIYF.